The next 2 T cell receptor beta chains were all read from a single sample in a study of PD-L1 blockade in urothelial cancer. Assay used: immunoSEQ multiplex PCR; TCRdb lists only in-frame clones, some missing. The sample consists of more than 30,000 clones, about 89% of them appearing once. Sequencing used PBMCs, obtained around atezolizumab (anti-PD-L1) treatment. The source is a man aged 60-69 years with urothelial cancer.

The V gene is TRBV28, the J gene TRBJ1-1, with D possibly matching TRBD1 (6 bases). The germline V gene has CDR1 MDHEN and CDR2 SYDVKM. This CDR3 region has 15 residues. The V end was cut by 5 bases, the J end by 4 bases, with 17 bases between. The CDR3 DNA sequence: TGTGCCAGCAGTCCTCCGAGGGGGGGGATCACTGAAGCTTTCTTT. This encodes CASSPPRGGITEAFF. Together with reference TRBV28 and TRBJ1-1, the CDR3 gives the full variable domain: DVKVTQSSRYLVKRTGEKVFLECVQDMDHENMFWYRQDPGLGLRLIYFSYDVKMKEKGDIPEGYSVSREKKERFSLILESASTNQTSMYLCASSPPRGGITEAFFGQGTRLTVV.

The chain has TRBV4-3 and TRBJ1-4; 7 bases are shared with TRBD1. V was clipped by 1 base and J by 4 bases; unmatched bases: 6. Germline-derived CDR1 and CDR2 are LGHNA and YSLEER. The CDR3 length is 16 residues. The CDR3 reads CASSQALTGRNEKLFF. CDR3 sequence (DNA): TGCGCCAGCAGCCAAGCCTTGACAGGGCGTAATGAAAAACTGTTTTTT.